These T cell receptor beta chains were read from a single sample in a study of tumor-infiltrating lymphocytes in primary liver carcinoma. From the multiplex PCR reads, TCRdb called clonotypes with MiXCR, one entry per CDR3 protein. The sample comprises roughly 120,000 distinct CDR3 sequences, approximately 71% of which are singletons, and 7.5% to 10% rests with the top ten. The sequenced material came from tumor-adjacent normal liver tissue. These receptors came from a woman in her fifties or sixties with primary liver carcinoma and hepatitis B virus infection. The CDR3 runs from the conserved cysteine through the conserved F or W. D genes are given only for firm matches. Size is omitted from some rows. Given values are once, few, many or a class for expanded clones.

V gene	clone size	J gene	D gene	CDR3 DNA	CDR3 protein
TRBV28	.	TRBJ2-7	TRBD1	TGTGCCAGCAGTGTCACGACAGGGGCGTGGGCAATTAGGGAGCAGTACTTC	CASSVTTGAWAIREQYF
TRBV28	.	TRBJ1-1	TRBD1	TGTGCCAGCAGTCAAGCACCAGGGGGCGCGAAGGACACTGAAGCTTTCTTT	CASSQAPGGAKDTEAFF
TRBV6-5	many	TRBJ2-3	TRBD2	TGTGCCAGCAGTTACTCTGGACTAGCGGGAGACACAGATACGCAGTATTTT	CASSYSGLAGDTDTQYF
TRBV19	.	TRBJ1-2	.	TGTGCCAGTACGTACAGGGAAGAAGAACCCTATGGCTACACCTTC	CASTYREEEPYGYTF
TRBV5-5	once	TRBJ2-1	TRBD1	TGTTCCAGCAGCCTTGACAGGGGCAACAATGAGCAGTTTTTC	CSSSLDRGNNEQFF
TRBV4-1	once	TRBJ2-1	.	TGCGGCAGCCAAGCCGAGGGCTCCTACAATGAGCAGTTCTTC	CGSQAEGSYNEQFF
TRBV11-2	.	TRBJ2-5	TRBD2	TGTGCCAGCAGTTACTCCCATGGTAGCGGGAGAGAGACGCAGTACTTC	CASSYSHGSGRETQYF
TRBV11-2	.	TRBJ2-1	.	TGCGCCAGCAGCCTCGGGATTAACTCCTACAATAAGCAATTCTTC	CASSLGINSYNKQFF
TRBV28	few	TRBJ2-3	TRBD2	TGTGCCAGCAGTCTCAGGACGGGAGGGACAGATACGCAGTATTTT	CASSLRTGGTDTQYF
TRBV1	.	TRBJ2-1	.	TGCACCAGCAGCCAAGATTCGGCGAGACAGCCAACCTACGAGCAGGACTTC	CTSSQDSARQPTYEQDF
TRBV28	many	TRBJ1-6	.	TGTGCCAGCAGTATGGGGGGGAATTCACCCCTCCACTTT	CASSMGGNSPLHF
TRBV28	.	TRBJ2-2	.	TGTGCCAGCAGTTTAACAAGACAGGCCCCCGGGGAGCTGTTATTT	CASSLTRQAPGELLF
TRBV4-2	.	TRBJ2-7	.	TGTGTCAGTAGCCAAGATCGAGGAGGTGTAGGGGCCTACGAGCAGTACTTC	CVSSQDRGGVGAYEQYF
TRBV29-1	.	TRBJ2-1	.	TGCAGCCCTGAAGGGGTCGGCGGGGAGAGCTCCTACAATGAACAGTTCTTC	CSPEGVGGESSYNEQFF
TRBV6-4	many	TRBJ2-3	TRBD2	TGTGCCAGCAGTGGGGCAGCGGGAGAGAGCACAGATACGCAGTATTTT	CASSGAAGESTDTQYF
TRBV11-2	.	TRBJ2-7	.	TGTGCCAACAGCTTATCTCCCGGGAGTTGGGGCGAGCACTACTTC	CANSLSPGSWGEHYF
TRBV6-1	.	TRBJ2-7	TRBD2	TGTGCCAGCAGCGTTCGAGGGGAGGGCCCATACGAGCAGTACTTC	CASSVRGEGPYEQYF
TRBV5-1	.	TRBJ2-1	.	TGCGCCAGCAGCTTGCCCGGGGATGAGCGGCTCTTC	CASSLPGDERLF
TRBV11-1	.	TRBJ2-1	TRBD2	TGTGCCAGCAGCTCCATGCATAGCGGGAGTAGCAATGAGCAGTTC	CASSSMHSGSSNEQF
TRBV29-1	medium-sized	TRBJ2-7	.	TGCAGCGCCAAGGAGGGGGACAGTTACACCTACGAGCAGTACTTC	CSAKEGDSYTYEQYF
TRBV7-8	many	TRBJ1-1	.	TGTGCCAGCAGCCCAGAGAACACTGAAGCTTTCTTT	CASSPENTEAFF
TRBV4-1	.	TRBJ2-7	TRBD2	TGCGCCAGCAACCAAGATGGGAGACTAGCGGGAGGAGACGAGCAGTACTTC	CASNQDGRLAGGDEQYF
TRBV11-2	.	TRBJ2-1	.	TGTGCCAGCAGCTTACTACAAGGCTTCCGTGGCGGCTCCTACAATGAGCAGTTCTTC	CASSLLQGFRGGSYNEQFF
TRBV13	.	TRBJ1-2	.	TGTGCCAGCGGCACCGGGGGGAATGGCTATACCTTC	CASGTGGNGYTF
TRBV11-3	once	TRBJ2-1	.	TGTGCCAGCAGCACTTGGGGGGGCTATCTATTCTTC	CASSTWGGYLFF
TRBV6-1	.	TRBJ2-3	.	TGTGCCAGCGGTTATTGGGGCACAGATACGCAGTATTTT	CASGYWGTDTQYF
TRBV11-2	.	TRBJ2-2	.	TGTGCCAGCAGCCAATTCCGTAGTGTCCCCGGGGAGCTGTTTTTT	CASSQFRSVPGELFF
TRBV6-5	many	TRBJ2-3	.	TGTGCCAGCAGTTCCGAGAGGGGCCGCGCGAGAACCACAGATACGCAGTATTTT	CASSSERGRARTTDTQYF
TRBV5-1	many	TRBJ2-1	.	TGCGCCAGCAGCTTGGGGGGGGACGGCAACAATGAGCAGTTCTTC	CASSLGGDGNNEQFF
TRBV12-5	.	TRBJ2-1	.	TGTGCTAGTGGTTCCGCACGGGGGCTTAACAATGAGCAGTTCTTC	CASGSARGLNNEQFF
TRBV6-1	.	TRBJ2-4	TRBD2	TGTGCCAGCAGCGAAGCGGCAAGCGGGAGGATTAGCGCCAAAAACATTCAGTACTTC	CASSEAASGRISAKNIQYF
TRBV6-1	few	TRBJ1-2	TRBD1	TGTGCCACCCGGGACAGAGTACCCCTATCATTTACCTTC	CATRDRVPLSFTF
TRBV5-1	many	TRBJ2-7	.	TGCGCCAGCAGACCCTCAGGGGACGAGCAGTACTTC	CASRPSGDEQYF
TRBV12-3/TRBV12-4	.	TRBJ1-1	.	TGTGCCAGCGGTCGACAGCTGAACACCGAAGCTCTCTTT	CASGRQLNTEALF
TRBV6-5	.	TRBJ2-7	TRBD2	TGTGCCAACAGGAAGGGACTAGCGGGACGTGGCCCCTACGAGCAGTACTTC	CANRKGLAGRGPYEQYF
TRBV11-2	.	TRBJ2-1	TRBD1	TGTGCCAGCAGTTTAGGGCAGGGGGATGAGCAGTTCTTC	CASSLGQGDEQFF
TRBV4-1	.	TRBJ1-5	.	TGCGCCAGCAGTCAAGCGCCCGCAGGGATGGGAAGGGCCTGGGGCAATCAGCCCCAGCATTTT	CASSQAPAGMGRAWGNQPQHF
TRBV4-2	many	TRBJ2-6	.	TGTGCCAGCAGCCAAGAGGGTGGAACTGGGGCCAACGTCCTGACTTTC	CASSQEGGTGANVLTF
TRBV29-1	.	TRBJ2-5	.	TGCAGCATTTTCCGGGACCGTAGGACCCAGTACTTC	CSIFRDRRTQYF
TRBV5-6	.	TRBJ2-3	.	TGTGCCAGCAACACTGGTACAGATACGCAGTATTTT	CASNTGTDTQYF
TRBV6-1	.	TRBJ2-1	TRBD2	TGTGCCAGCAGTGCCAGCGGGAGGGACGGTGAGCGCTTCTTC	CASSASGRDGERFF
TRBV7-2	few	TRBJ1-2	.	TGTGCCAGCAGCCCTGGTGGGGGGGGCGCATTCTATGGCTACACCTTC	CASSPGGGGAFYGYTF
TRBV28	.	TRBJ1-1	.	TGTGCCAGCGGGGCATCGCTCGGCCAGAGCACTGAAGCTCTCTTT	CASGASLGQSTEALF
TRBV6-2/TRBV6-3	once	TRBJ2-1	.	TGTGCCAACAGTGACCACAATGAGCAGTTCTTC	CANSDHNEQFF